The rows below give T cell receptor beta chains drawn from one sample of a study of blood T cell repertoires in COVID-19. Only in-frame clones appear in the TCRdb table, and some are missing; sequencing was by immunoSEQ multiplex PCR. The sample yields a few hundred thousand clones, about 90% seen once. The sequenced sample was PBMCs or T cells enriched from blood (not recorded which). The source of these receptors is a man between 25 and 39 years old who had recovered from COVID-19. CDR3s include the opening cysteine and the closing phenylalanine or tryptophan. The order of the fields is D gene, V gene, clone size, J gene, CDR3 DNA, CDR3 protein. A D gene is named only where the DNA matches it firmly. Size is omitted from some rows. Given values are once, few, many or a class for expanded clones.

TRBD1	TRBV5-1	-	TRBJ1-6	TGCGCCAGCAGCTCTGGACAGGGGGGAAATTCACCCCTCCACTTT	CASSSGQGGNSPLHF
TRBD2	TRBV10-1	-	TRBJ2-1	TGCGCCAGCAGTGCGGAGCACCCTTATCTAGCGGGGGGGACAGGTGAGCAGTTCTTC	CASSAEHPYLAGGTGEQFF
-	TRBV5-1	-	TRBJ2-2	TGCGCCAGCAGCTTGGCTGGGAGTAGGGAGCTGTTTTTT	CASSLAGSRELFF
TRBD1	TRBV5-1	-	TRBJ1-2	TGCGCCAGCAGCTTGGTCGACAGGGATTCAGGAGGCTACACCTTC	CASSLVDRDSGGYTF
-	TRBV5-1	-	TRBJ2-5	TGCGCCAGCAGCTTGGGTACCGGGTACCAAGAGACCCAGTACTTC	CASSLGTGYQETQYF
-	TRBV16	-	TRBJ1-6	TGTGCCAGCAGCCAGGACACCTATAATTCACCCCTCCACTTT	CASSQDTYNSPLHF
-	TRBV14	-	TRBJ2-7	TGTGCCAGCAGCCAAGGCAGGTGGGGCGGAGAGCAGTACTTC	CASSQGRWGGEQYF
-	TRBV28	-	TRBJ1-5	TGTGCCAGCAGTTTAGGGCAGAGTATTTCAAGCAATCAGCCCCAGCATTTT	CASSLGQSISSNQPQHF
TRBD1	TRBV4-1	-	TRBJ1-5	TGCGCCAGCAGCCAACGCAAGGACAGGAGCGATCAGCCCCAGCATTTT	CASSQRKDRSDQPQHF
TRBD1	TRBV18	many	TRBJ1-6	TGTGCCAGCTCAGTACTGGGACAGGGAGCGGCGGTTGCGGATAATTCACCCCTCCACTTT	CASSVLGQGAAVADNSPLHF
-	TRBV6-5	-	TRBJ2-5	TGTGCCAGCAGACCGGGGGATCAAGAGACCCAGTACTTC	CASRPGDQETQYF
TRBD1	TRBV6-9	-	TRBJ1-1	TGTGCCAGAGGGGGCCCCACTGAAGCTTTCTTT	CARGGPTEAFF
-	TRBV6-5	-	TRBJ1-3	TGTGCCAGCAGTATAAACAGGGTCCCTGGAAACACCATATATTTT	CASSINRVPGNTIYF
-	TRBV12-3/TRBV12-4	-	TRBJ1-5	TGTGCCAGCAGTCGGGTCGCCAATCAGCCCCAGCATTTT	CASSRVANQPQHF
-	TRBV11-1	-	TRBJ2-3	TGTGCCAGCAGCTTAGGGCTGATTAGCACAGATACGCAGTATTTT	CASSLGLISTDTQYF
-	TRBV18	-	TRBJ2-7	TGTGCCAGCTCACCCCCCCGTCGGGTTACCGAGCAGTACTTC	CASSPPRRVTEQYF
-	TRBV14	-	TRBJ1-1	TGTGCCAGCAGCCAGGGGCGTGGAACTGAAGCTTTCTTT	CASSQGRGTEAFF
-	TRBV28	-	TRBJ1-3	TGTGCCAGCAGTCCAGGGGACTCTGGAAACACCATATATTTT	CASSPGDSGNTIYF
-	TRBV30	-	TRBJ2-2	TGTGCCTGGAGTGTCATACGGGGGAGCGGGGAGCTGTTTTTT	CAWSVIRGSGELFF
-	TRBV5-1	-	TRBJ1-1	TGCGCCAGCAGCCCTCAGGGATGGGTAAACACTGAAGCTTTCTTT	CASSPQGWVNTEAFF
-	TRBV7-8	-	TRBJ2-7	TGTGCCAGCAGCTTAGGGGAGATCTACGAGCAGTACTTC	CASSLGEIYEQYF
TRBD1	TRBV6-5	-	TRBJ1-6	TGTGCCAGCAGGGCCTTCGGACAGGGGGCTTCACCCCTCCACTTT	CASRAFGQGASPLHF
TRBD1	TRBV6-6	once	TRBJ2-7	TGTGCCAGCAGTTACCCCCTCAAGGACAGGGCTTACGAGCAGTACTTC	CASSYPLKDRAYEQYF
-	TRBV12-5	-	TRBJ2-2	TGTGCTAGTGGTTTGCACATGACGAACGGAGGCACCGGGGAGCTGTTTTTT	CASGLHMTNGGTGELFF
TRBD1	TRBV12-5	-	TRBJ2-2	TGTGCTAGTGGTTTACAGGGGACCGGGGAGCTGTTTTTT	CASGLQGTGELFF
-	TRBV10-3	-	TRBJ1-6	TGTGCCATCAGTGAGTCGGGGCTGGCGGGATATAATTCACCCCTCCACTTT	CAISESGLAGYNSPLHF
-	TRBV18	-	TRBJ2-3	TGTGCCAGCTCACCTAGAGGCGCCTACACAGATACGCAGTATTTT	CASSPRGAYTDTQYF